Each of the 32 T cell receptor beta chains below was sequenced from the same sample in a study of T cells in Graves' hyperthyroidism and ophthalmopathy. There were TCR beta CDR3 regions amplified from RNA transcripts. HTBI primers were employed in a first-round RT-PCR of the TCR CDR3. A single record per CDR3 protein comes from TCRdb applying MiXCR to the multiplex PCR reads. The sample comprises about 300,000 distinct CDR3 sequences, roughly 15% of which are singletons, and roughly a third rests with the top ten. Sequencing was done on a sample of blood. These receptors were collected from a man younger than 45 with Graves' hyperthyroidism.

In this sample, this clonotype turned up many times. The junction does not match germline at one end; this may be a read error. The V gene is TRBV11-2, the J gene TRBJ1-1; D unresolved. Germline V lookup: CDR1 SGHAT, CDR2 FQNNGV. The CDR3 has 13 amino acids. Written as DNA, the CDR3 is TGTGCCAGCAGCTTAGGCCCACCTACTGGAGCTTTCTTT. This codes for CASSLGPPTGAFF.

This clonotype was picked up many times. This chain joins TRBV12-3 or TRBV12-4 and TRBJ1-4; TRBD1 matches 9 bases. Trimming took 2 bases from V and 5 from J; bases not matched to a gene: 6. CDR3 length: 16 amino acids. The CDR3 protein is CASSLSPDRGNEKLFF. CDR3 in DNA: TGTGCCAGCAGTTTATCGCCGGACAGGGGCAATGAAAAACTGTTTTTT.

This chain joins TRBV7-2 and TRBJ2-1; D is uncertain. V lost 4 bases to trimming and J lost 0 bases, with 10 bases between them. Germline assignment: CDR1 SGHTA and CDR2 FQGNSA. This CDR3 has 15 amino acids. In DNA form, the CDR3 reads TGTGCCAGCAGCTCTCGAACCCGCTCCTACAATGAGCAGTTCTTC. This encodes CASSSRTRSYNEQFF.

The chain couples TRBV5-4 to TRBJ2-1, with a weak D call TRBD2 (5 bases). Per the germline V gene, CDR1 is SGHNT and CDR2 is YYREEE (reference sequence). Trimming shortened V by 7 bases and J by 7 bases, and 18 bases separated the two germline ends. This CDR3 region has 14 residues. CDR3 DNA: TGTGCCAGCGAGCTGGTGGGAGTGGAAAATGAGCAGTTCTTC. Residues: CASELVGVENEQFF.

The chain recombines TRBV7-9 with TRBJ2-1; 7 nucleotides line up with TRBD2. This CDR3 has 16 residues. CDR1 SEHNR and CDR2 FQNEAQ come from the germline V gene (reference sequence). J gave up 5 bases and V 7 bases, and 14 bases lay outside the gene matches. The CDR3 protein is CASTTTGASGNNEQFF. CDR3 in DNA: TGTGCCAGCACCACGACCGGGGCTAGCGGCAACAATGAGCAGTTCTTC.

Notes on this clonotype: A much larger clone is a single base away; this may be a read error. The chain has TRBV12-3 or TRBV12-4 and TRBJ1-3; D might be TRBD1 (5 bases). This CDR3 spans 14 amino acids. The CDR3 DNA sequence: TGTGCCAGCAGCCGGGGGGGAGCTGGAAACACCGTATATTTT. The encoded protein is CASSRGGAGNTVYF.

This clonotype has more than one count but fewer than ten. This chain links TRBV2 with TRBJ1-4; D is possibly TRBD1 (6 bases). Trimming took off 4 bases at V and 8 bases at J, with 14 bases between the two ends. CDR3 length: 14 residues. Looked up from germline, CDR1 is SNHLY and CDR2 is FYNNEI. The CDR3 protein is CASSGTGLGEKLFF. CDR3 DNA: TGTGCCAGCAGTGGAACAGGGTTGGGAGAAAAACTGTTTTTT.

The chain couples TRBV18 to TRBJ1-4, with a tentative D call TRBD1 (6 bases). CDR3 length: 14 residues. V shed 0 bases and J shed 6 bases, with 8 bases lying between them. The germline V gene has CDR1 KGHSH and CDR2 LQKENI. The CDR3 bases are TGTGCCAGCTCACCACCGGCAGGGGATGAAAAACTGTTTTTT. Protein: CASSPPAGDEKLFF.

This clonotype appeared many times. J is TRBJ1-1 and V is TRBV3-1; no reliable D call. Germline V lookup: CDR1 LGHDT, CDR2 YNNKEL (reference sequence). The CDR3 extends over 12 amino acids. Trimming shortened V by 6 bases and J by 3 bases, and 8 bases separated the two germline ends. DNA for the CDR3: TGTGCCAGCAGGGACGGACACACTGAAGCTTTCTTT. Its protein product is CASRDGHTEAFF.

V gene TRBV9 combines with J gene TRBJ1-3; no firm D call. The CDR3 totals 13 residues. Trimming stripped 3 bases from V and 4 bases from J, with 8 bases between. Germline values: CDR1 SGDLS, CDR2 YYNGEE. The chain's CDR3 is CASSEGHGNTIYF. The CDR3 region has the DNA TGTGCCAGCAGCGAGGGTCACGGAAACACCATATATTTT.

This clonotype was seen many times. V and J are TRBV20-1 and TRBJ2-1; D call uncertain. V was clipped by 0 bases and J by 8 bases, with 11 bases between them. This CDR3 is 13 amino acids long. Looked up from germline, CDR1 is DFQATT and CDR2 is SNEGSKA (reference sequence). The CDR3 protein is CSARDVGRHEQFF. CDR3 nucleotide sequence: TGCAGTGCTAGAGATGTAGGGCGGCATGAGCAGTTCTTC.

This clonotype was picked up many times. The chain recombines TRBV6-1 with TRBJ1-1, with D hard to call. The CDR3 totals 12 residues. Germline CDR1 reads MNHNS; CDR2 reads SASEGT. V lost 7 bases, J lost 11 bases, and 17 bases lay in between. CDR3 region: CASIGRFGMAFF. For the CDR3, the DNA is TGTGCCAGCATTGGTAGGTTCGGTATGGCTTTCTTT.

This clonotype was picked up many times. The chain couples TRBV28 to TRBJ1-6; D call uncertain. V shed 4 bases and J shed 9 bases, with 16 bases lying between them. CDR3 size: 15 residues. The germline gives CDR1 MDHEN, CDR2 SYDVKM. CDR3 sequence: CASSYSYGRGSPLHF. CDR3 DNA: TGTGCCAGCAGTTATTCTTACGGACGTGGTTCACCCCTCCACTTT.

The chain has TRBV9 and TRBJ2-3; 9 bases are a match to TRBD1. V lost 1 base and J lost 2; bases outside the gene matches: 5. This CDR3 is 16 amino acids long. Germline V gene data show CDR1 as SGDLS and CDR2 as YYNGEE. The CDR3 coding sequence is TGTGCCAGCAGCGTATTAGGGACAGGGACCACAGATACGCAGTATTTT. Residues: CASSVLGTGTTDTQYF.

This clonotype occurred many times. The gene calls are TRBV28 and TRBJ2-1; D is unclear. Per germline, CDR1 MDHEN and CDR2 SYDVKM. V was pared by 6 bases and J by 6 bases, with 3 bases between. CDR3 length: 10 residues. CDR3 nucleotides: TGTGCCAGCAGCTCCAATGAGCAGTTCTTC. It yields the protein CASSSNEQFF.

The CDR3 region is CASSLARDFNYGYTF. CDR3 DNA: TGTGCCAGCAGTTTAGCGCGGGACTTCAACTATGGCTACACCTTC. The chain carries TRBV12-3 or TRBV12-4 and TRBJ1-2, with D possibly matching TRBD1 (5 bases). Between the trimmed V and J ends, which lost 0 bases and 2 bases, there was a span of 10 bases. The CDR3 contains 15 residues.

This clonotype has more than one count but fewer than ten. This chain joins TRBV7-9 and TRBJ1-1, with 9 bases fitting TRBD1. Per the germline V gene, CDR1 is SEHNR and CDR2 is FQNEAQ (reference sequence). J gave up 1 base and V 4 bases, and 10 bases lay outside the gene matches. There are 17 residues in the CDR3. In DNA, the CDR3 is TGTGCCAGCAGCTCACCACCCGGGACAGGGTGGAACACTGAAGCTTTCTTT. This sequence encodes CASSSPPGTGWNTEAFF.

J is TRBJ2-5 and V is TRBV3-1, with no clear D. CDR3 size: 15 residues. Germline CDR1 reads LGHDT; CDR2 reads YNNKEL (reference sequence). V was pared by 4 bases and J by 4 bases, with 16 bases between. The DNA of the CDR3 is TGTGCCAGCAGCCCTGAAGAGACGGGCGGAGAGACCCAGTACTTC. This translates into CASSPEETGGETQYF.

The sample holds many counts of this clonotype. The chain has TRBV7-3 and TRBJ2-2, with D possibly matching TRBD2 (6 bases). Germline loops: CDR1 SGHTA, CDR2 FQGTGA. This CDR3 region has 12 residues. The ends were cut back, 5 bases at V and 6 bases at J, with 7 bases in the middle. CDR3 coding DNA: TGTGCCAGCAGCCGGAGGGCCGGGGAGCTGTTTTTT. It translates to CASSRRAGELFF.

This clonotype was detected ten times or more. This chain uses TRBV2 with TRBJ2-5, with D unresolved. The CDR3 has 13 amino acids. The V and J ends lost 7 bases and 3 bases respectively, with 12 bases between them. Per germline, CDR1 SNHLY and CDR2 FYNNEI. As DNA, the CDR3 is TGTGCCAGCAAGGGCCAGCAAAAAGAGACCCAGTACTTC. It codes for CASKGQQKETQYF.

The V gene is TRBV9, the J gene TRBJ2-3, with D perhaps TRBD2 (5 bases). Trimming cost V 2 bases and J 2 bases, with 18 bases left between them. This CDR3 comprises 17 residues. Germline V gene sequence: CDR1 SGDLS, CDR2 YYNGEE. CDR3 in amino acids: CASSVGLVWRATDTQYF. The CDR3, as DNA: TGTGCCAGCAGCGTGGGGTTAGTGTGGCGGGCCACAGATACGCAGTATTTT.

This clonotype has a handful of counts. J is TRBJ1-5 and V is TRBV19; D is perhaps TRBD1 (5 bases). With 4 bases removed from V and 4 bases from J, the gap between germline ends came to 17 bases. The germline CDR1 and CDR2 sequences are LNHDA and SQIVND (reference sequence). This CDR3 contains 16 residues. CDR3 DNA: TGTGCCAGTAGTAGCCCCCGGGGCCTGGGGAATCAGCCCCAGCATTTT. Its protein is CASSSPRGLGNQPQHF. Full variable domain (missing parts from reference TRBV19 and TRBJ1-5): DGGITQSPKYLFRKEGQNVTLSCEQNLNHDAMYWYRQDPGQGLRLIYYSQIVNDFQKGDIAEGYSVSREKKESFPLTVTSAQKNPTAFYLCASSSPRGLGNQPQHFGDGTRLSIL.

This clonotype was counted ten times or more. The V call is TRBV12-3 or TRBV12-4, the J call TRBJ2-1, with D perhaps TRBD1 or TRBD2 (5 bases each). The length of the CDR3 is 15 residues. Trimming left V 6 bases short and J 4 bases short, with 16 bases between. CDR3 nucleotides: TGTGCCAGCAGGCCGAGACTGGGACCTTACAATGAGCAGTTCTTC. The encoded protein is CASRPRLGPYNEQFF.

The table lists this clonotype with a few counts. The chain is built from TRBV30 and TRBJ1-5; possible D gene TRBD1, 5 bases. The CDR3 consists of 15 residues. CDR1 and CDR2 (germline): GTSNPN, SVGIG (reference sequence). V lost 5 bases, J lost 6 bases, and 20 bases lay in between. The CDR3 nucleotides are TGTGCCTGGGCCCCTGAGACACTAAGGGGTCAGCCCCAGCATTTT. It translates to CAWAPETLRGQPQHF.

In its sample, this clonotype was seen many times. The chain employs TRBV28 and TRBJ1-2, with 9 bases matching TRBD1. Germline lookup yields CDR1 MDHEN and CDR2 SYDVKM. The V gene end was trimmed by 8 bases and the J gene end by 2 bases; junction bases not matched to a gene: 15. This CDR3 has 17 amino acids. The CDR3 nucleotides are TGTGCCAGCGAGTTTAGCCGTTCCGGGACAGGGAACTATGGCTACACCTTC. Its translation is CASEFSRSGTGNYGYTF.

The table lists this clonotype with a few counts. The chain carries TRBV5-4 and TRBJ2-2; 7 bases line up with TRBD1. The trim removed 4 bases at V and 7 bases at J, leaving 7 bases unmatched. The germline V gene has CDR1 SGHNT and CDR2 YYREEE (reference sequence). The CDR3 is made up of 14 amino acids. This CDR3 reads CASSLGTVSGELFF. Written as DNA, the CDR3 is TGTGCCAGCAGCCTTGGGACAGTTAGCGGGGAGCTGTTTTTT.

This clonotype was seen at least ten times. The chain links TRBV11-2 to TRBJ2-7, with a weak D call TRBD1 (6 bases). Germline CDR1 and CDR2: SGHAT and FQNNGV. The V end lost 5 bases, the J end lost 2 bases, and 19 bases lay between the germline ends. This CDR3 region has 16 residues. For the CDR3, the DNA is TGTGCCAGCAGCCCAGGAGGCAGGGGATCAACCTACGAGCAGTACTTC. Encoded protein: CASSPGGRGSTYEQYF.

This chain joins TRBV6-1 and TRBJ2-2, with D possibly matching TRBD1 (7 bases). The CDR3 has 16 amino acids. Trimming took 8 bases from V and 5 from J, leaving 21 bases between them. Germline V lookup: CDR1 MNHNS, CDR2 SASEGT. The CDR3 coding sequence is TGTGCCAGCCAGGAGGGACAGTTAGAACTGACCGGGGAGCTGTTTTTT. Translation: CASQEGQLELTGELFF.

This clonotype was observed a few times. A much more abundant neighbour one base away suggests this may be a read error. The rearrangement uses TRBV12-3 or TRBV12-4 and TRBJ1-2, with D possibly TRBD1 on 5 matching bases. V lost 7 bases to trimming and J lost 8 bases, with 23 bases between them. This CDR3 comprises 15 residues. The DNA of the CDR3 is TGTGCCAGCACCCATATCCGGGGCAGGCGACGGGGCTACACCTTC. This sequence encodes CASTHIRGRRRGYTF.

This clonotype occurred a few times. The V and J genes are TRBV5-6 and TRBJ2-5, with 7 bases fitting TRBD2. CDR1 is SGHDT, CDR2 YYEEEE, per germline. J was trimmed by 0 bases and V by 3 bases; bases with no gene match: 5. The CDR3 spans 15 residues. The CDR3: CASSSRDYYQETQYF. DNA for the CDR3: TGTGCCAGCAGCTCCCGGGACTACTACCAAGAGACCCAGTACTTC.

For the CDR3, the DNA is TGTGCCAGCAGCCCTTACGGGGGGAACACTGAAGCTTTCTTT. Its protein product is CASSPYGGNTEAFF. The chain has TRBV3-1 and TRBJ1-1, with TRBD1 as a possible D gene (5 bases). CDR3 size: 14 residues. Germline lookup yields CDR1 LGHDT and CDR2 YNNKEL (reference sequence). With 4 bases removed from V and 1 base from J, the gap between germline ends came to 10 bases.

With respect to this clonotype: With a much larger clone just one base away, this may be a read error. V gene TRBV7-3 combines with J gene TRBJ2-3, with D tentatively TRBD1 or TRBD2 (7 bases each). CDR3 length equals 18 residues. V shed 2 bases and J shed 5 bases, with 23 bases lying between them. Looked up from germline, CDR1 is SGHTA and CDR2 is FQGTGA. Written as DNA, the CDR3 is TGTGCCAGCAGCTTAGGGACAGCTAGCGGACAAGGAGTAGATACGCAGTATTTT. This encodes CASSLGTASGQGVDTQYF.